What follows is one T cell receptor beta chain and its context. Its cognate antigen is unknown. Treatment meaning: roughly 11-day PBMC culture with coronavirus spike peptide pools or control peptides (ViraFEST assay). Recorded positive PCR dates fall between March and December 2020, preceding US Alpha, Beta and Delta variants. The data were obtained in a study of vaccination and CD4 T cells after COVID-19. Study as a whole: In the convalescent cohort, there were six males and four females, two of them Hispanic. A median of around 70 days (range 14 to 241) separated dose two from the taking of post-vaccine samples. In culture, cells were exposed to overlapping spike peptides from SARS-CoV-2, HCoV-NL63, HCoV-OC43 and HCoV-229E.

With the Oncomine TCR Beta short-read assay, DNA from cultured CD4+ T cells was sequenced. Each CDR3 protein is one row after TCRdb ran MiXCR on the PCR reads. Here the sample spans 4,700 or so distinct CDR3 sequences, about 21% being singletons. The V gene's germline CDR1 is DFQATT and CDR2 SNEGSKA (reference sequence). The CDR3 is made up of 15 amino acids. After removal of 6 bases from V and 2 bases from J, the junction contained 9 bases not matched to a gene. The receptor's source is a human donor who had recovered from COVID-19. The V and J genes are TRBV20-1 and TRBJ2-3; 9 bases align to TRBD2. What was sequenced was CD4+ T cells from blood, cultured in vitro. Here the CDR3 DNA reads TGCAGTGCGTTAGACAGCGGGGGGATCACAGATACGCAGTATTTT. Translation gives CSALDSGGITDTQYF.